The present T cell receptor beta chain was sequenced within a study of shared clonotypes between healthy human individuals. Whole-study context: Samples came from a couple of female and three male donors aged 18 to 49.

Donors comprised healthy HIV-negative adults lacking recent acute infections or vaccinations. The table lists this clone with a few counts. Genomic DNA belonging to each subset was distributed in equal measure over several immunoSEQ plates. Repertoires were generated with immunoSEQ multiplex PCR, while TCRdb's copy carries only in-frame clones and drops some. The repertoire includes 300,000 to 400,000 clones, about 70% of them detected once, and around 9.3% sits in the top ten. Germline V lookup: CDR1 SEHNR, CDR2 FQNEAQ (reference sequence). This CDR3 has 16 residues. Losses at the gene ends were 5 bases for V and 9 bases for J; bases not matched to a gene: 14.

The chain employs TRBV7-9 and TRBJ2-1, with 9 bases identical to TRBD2. The specimen was memory CD4+ T cells sorted from blood. Subset defined: CD45RA-negative fraction. This clonotype originated in a man younger than 45 in good health. The CDR3 reads CASSHPGSGSGGEQFF. The DNA of the CDR3 is TGTGCCAGCAGCCACCCGGGTAGCGGGAGCGGTGGTGAGCAGTTCTTC.